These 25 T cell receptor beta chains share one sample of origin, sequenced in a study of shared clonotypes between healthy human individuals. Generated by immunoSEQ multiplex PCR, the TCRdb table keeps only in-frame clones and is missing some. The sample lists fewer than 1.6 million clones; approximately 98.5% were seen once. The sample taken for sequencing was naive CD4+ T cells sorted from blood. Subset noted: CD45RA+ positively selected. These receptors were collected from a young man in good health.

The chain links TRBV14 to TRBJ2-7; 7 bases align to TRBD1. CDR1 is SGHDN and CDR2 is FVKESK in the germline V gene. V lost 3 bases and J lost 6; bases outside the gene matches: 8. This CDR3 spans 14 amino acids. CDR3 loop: CASSQRQGISEQYF. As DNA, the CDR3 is TGTGCCAGCAGCCAGAGACAGGGTATTTCCGAGCAGTACTTC. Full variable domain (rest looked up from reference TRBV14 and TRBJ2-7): EAGVTQFPSHSVIEKGQTVTLRCDPISGHDNLYWYRRVMGKEIKFLLHFVKESKQDESGMPNNRFLAERTGGTYSTLKVQPAELEDSGVYFCASSQRQGISEQYFGPGTRLTVT.

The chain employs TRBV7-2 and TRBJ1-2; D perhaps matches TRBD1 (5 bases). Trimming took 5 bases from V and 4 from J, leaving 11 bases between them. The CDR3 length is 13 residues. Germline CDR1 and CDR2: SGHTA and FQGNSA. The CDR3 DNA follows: TGTGCCAGCAGCGGGGGGGGTCCCTATGGCTACACCTTC. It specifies CASSGGGPYGYTF.

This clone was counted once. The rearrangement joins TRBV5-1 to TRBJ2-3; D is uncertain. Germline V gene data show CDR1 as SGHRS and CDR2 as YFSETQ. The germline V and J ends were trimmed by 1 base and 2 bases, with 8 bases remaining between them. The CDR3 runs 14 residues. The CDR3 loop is CASSLYGYTDTQYF. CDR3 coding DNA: TGCGCCAGCAGCTTGTACGGGTACACAGATACGCAGTATTTT. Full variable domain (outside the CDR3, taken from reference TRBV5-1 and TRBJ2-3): KAGVTQTPRYLIKTRGQQVTLSCSPISGHRSVSWYQQTPGQGLQFLFEYFSETQRNKGNFPGRFSGRQFSNSRSEMNVSTLELGDSALYLCASSLYGYTDTQYFGPGTRLTVL.

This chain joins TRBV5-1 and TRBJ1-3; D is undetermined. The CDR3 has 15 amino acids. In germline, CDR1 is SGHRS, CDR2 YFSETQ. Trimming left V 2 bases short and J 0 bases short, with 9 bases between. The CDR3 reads CASSLRRNSGNTIYF. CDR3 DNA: TGCGCCAGCAGCTTACGGCGGAACTCTGGAAACACCATATATTTT.

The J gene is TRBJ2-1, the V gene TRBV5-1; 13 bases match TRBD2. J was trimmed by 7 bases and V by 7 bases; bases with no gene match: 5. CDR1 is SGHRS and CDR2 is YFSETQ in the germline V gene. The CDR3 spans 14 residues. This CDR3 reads CASVPGLAGNEQFF. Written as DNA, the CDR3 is TGCGCCAGCGTGCCGGGACTAGCGGGGAATGAGCAGTTCTTC.

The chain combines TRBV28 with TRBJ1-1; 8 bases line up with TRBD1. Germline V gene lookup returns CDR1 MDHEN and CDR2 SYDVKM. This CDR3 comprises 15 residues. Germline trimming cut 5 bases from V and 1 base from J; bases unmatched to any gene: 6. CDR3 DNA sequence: TGTGCCAGCAGTACCCCGGGGACAGGGAACACTGAAGCTTTCTTT. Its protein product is CASSTPGTGNTEAFF.

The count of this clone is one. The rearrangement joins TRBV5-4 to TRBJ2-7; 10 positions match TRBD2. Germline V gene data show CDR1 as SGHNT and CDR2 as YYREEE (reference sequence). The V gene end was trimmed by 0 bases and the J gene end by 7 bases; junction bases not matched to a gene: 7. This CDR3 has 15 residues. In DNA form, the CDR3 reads TGTGCCAGCAGCTTGGACGAATTGGGACTAGCGGAGCAGTACTTC. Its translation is CASSLDELGLAEQYF.

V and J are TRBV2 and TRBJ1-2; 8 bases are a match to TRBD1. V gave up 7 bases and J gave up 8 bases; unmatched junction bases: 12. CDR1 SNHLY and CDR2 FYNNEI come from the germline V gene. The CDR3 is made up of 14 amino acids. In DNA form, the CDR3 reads TGTGCCAGCAAGAGCCCCCCAGGGGGCGTCGGCTACACCTTC. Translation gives CASKSPPGGVGYTF.

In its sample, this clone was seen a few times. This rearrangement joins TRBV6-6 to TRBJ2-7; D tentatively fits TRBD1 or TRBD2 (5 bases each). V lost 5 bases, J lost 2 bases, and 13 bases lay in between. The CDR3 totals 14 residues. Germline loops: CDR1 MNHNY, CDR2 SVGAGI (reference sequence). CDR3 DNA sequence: TGTGCCAGCAGTGACCGGGACGCCACCTACGAGCAGTACTTC. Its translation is CASSDRDATYEQYF.

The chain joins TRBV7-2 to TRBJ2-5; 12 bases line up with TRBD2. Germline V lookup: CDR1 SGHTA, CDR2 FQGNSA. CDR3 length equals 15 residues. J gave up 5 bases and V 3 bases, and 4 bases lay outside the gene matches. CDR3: CASSFPTSGSETQYF. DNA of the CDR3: TGTGCCAGCAGCTTCCCGACTAGCGGGAGCGAGACCCAGTACTTC.

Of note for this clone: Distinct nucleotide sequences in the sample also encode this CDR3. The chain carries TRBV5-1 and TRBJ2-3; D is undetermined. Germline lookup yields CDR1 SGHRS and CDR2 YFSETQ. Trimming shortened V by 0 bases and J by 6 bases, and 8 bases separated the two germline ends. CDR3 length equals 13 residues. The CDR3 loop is CASSLELVDTQYF. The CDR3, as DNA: TGCGCCAGCAGCTTGGAACTTGTTGATACGCAGTATTTT.

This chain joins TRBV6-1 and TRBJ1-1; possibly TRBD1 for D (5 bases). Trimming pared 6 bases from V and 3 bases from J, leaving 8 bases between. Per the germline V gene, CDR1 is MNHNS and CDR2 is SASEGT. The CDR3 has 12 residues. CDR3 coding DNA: TGTGCCAGCAGGGGGGATCACACTGAAGCTTTCTTT. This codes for CASRGDHTEAFF.

The CDR3, as DNA: TGTGCCTCATCCGGGACGGGAGGACTCGGCGAGCAGTACTTC. Amino acids: CASSGTGGLGEQYF. V and J are TRBV19 and TRBJ2-7, with TRBD2 identical over 7 bases. Unmatched junction bases numbered 16, after V lost 11 bases and J lost 6 bases. Germline V lookup: CDR1 LNHDA, CDR2 SQIVND (reference sequence). The CDR3 is made up of 14 amino acids.

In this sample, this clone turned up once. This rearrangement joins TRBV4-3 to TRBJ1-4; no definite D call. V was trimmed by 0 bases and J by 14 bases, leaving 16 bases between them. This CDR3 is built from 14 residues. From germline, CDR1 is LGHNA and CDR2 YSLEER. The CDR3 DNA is TGCGCCAGCAGCCAAGATACGAGAGGTAGCGGGCTGTTTTTT. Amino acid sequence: CASSQDTRGSGLFF.

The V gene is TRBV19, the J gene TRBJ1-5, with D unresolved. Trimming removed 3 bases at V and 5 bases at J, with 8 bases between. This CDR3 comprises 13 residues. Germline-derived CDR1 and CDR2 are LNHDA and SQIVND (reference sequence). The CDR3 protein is CASSITSYQPQHF. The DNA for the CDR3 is TGTGCCAGTAGTATCACCTCGTATCAGCCCCAGCATTTT.

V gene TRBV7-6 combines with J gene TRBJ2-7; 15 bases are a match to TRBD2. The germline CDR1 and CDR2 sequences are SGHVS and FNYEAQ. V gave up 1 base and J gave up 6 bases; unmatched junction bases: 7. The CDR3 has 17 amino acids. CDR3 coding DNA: TGTGCCAGCAGCTTAGGAGCCGGGACTAGCGGGAGGAGCGAGCAGTACTTC. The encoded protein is CASSLGAGTSGRSEQYF.

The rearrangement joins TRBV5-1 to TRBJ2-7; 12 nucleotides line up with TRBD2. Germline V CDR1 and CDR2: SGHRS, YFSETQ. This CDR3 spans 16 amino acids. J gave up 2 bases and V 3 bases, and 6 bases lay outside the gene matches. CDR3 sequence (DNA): TGCGCCAGCAGCTCTCTAGCGGGAGGGCCGACCTACGAGCAGTACTTC. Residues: CASSSLAGGPTYEQYF.

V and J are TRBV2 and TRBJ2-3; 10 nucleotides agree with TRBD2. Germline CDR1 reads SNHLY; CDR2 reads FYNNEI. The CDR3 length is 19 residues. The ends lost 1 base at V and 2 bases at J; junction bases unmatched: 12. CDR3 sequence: CASSEEVASGRLFTDTQYF. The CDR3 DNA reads TGTGCCAGCAGTGAAGAGGTGGCTAGCGGGAGATTGTTCACAGATACGCAGTATTTT.

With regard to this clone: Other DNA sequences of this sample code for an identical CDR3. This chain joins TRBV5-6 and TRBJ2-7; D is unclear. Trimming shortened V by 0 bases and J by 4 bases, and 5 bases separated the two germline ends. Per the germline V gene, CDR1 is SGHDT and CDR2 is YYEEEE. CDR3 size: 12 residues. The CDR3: CASSLAPYEQYF. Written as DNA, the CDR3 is TGTGCCAGCAGCTTGGCCCCTTACGAGCAGTACTTC.

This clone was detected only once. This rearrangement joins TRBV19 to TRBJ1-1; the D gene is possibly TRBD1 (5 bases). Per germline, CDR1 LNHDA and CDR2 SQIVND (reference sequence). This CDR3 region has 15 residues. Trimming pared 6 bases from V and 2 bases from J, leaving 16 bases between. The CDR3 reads CASSLTLGENTEAFF. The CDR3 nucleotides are TGTGCCAGTAGCTTGACTTTAGGGGAAAACACTGAAGCTTTCTTT.

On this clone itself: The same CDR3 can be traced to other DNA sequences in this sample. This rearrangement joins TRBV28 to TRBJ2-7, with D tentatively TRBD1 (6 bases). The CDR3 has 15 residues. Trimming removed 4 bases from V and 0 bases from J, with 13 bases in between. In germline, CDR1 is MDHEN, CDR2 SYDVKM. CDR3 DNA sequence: TGTGCCAGCAGTTCATCGGGGACAAGCTCCTACGAGCAGTACTTC. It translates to CASSSSGTSSYEQYF.

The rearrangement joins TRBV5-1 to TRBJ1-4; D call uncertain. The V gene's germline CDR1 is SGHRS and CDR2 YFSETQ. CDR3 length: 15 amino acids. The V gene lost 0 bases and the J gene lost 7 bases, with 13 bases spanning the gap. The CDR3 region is CASSLALGESEKLFF. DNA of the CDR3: TGCGCCAGCAGCTTGGCCCTCGGCGAGAGTGAAAAACTGTTTTTT. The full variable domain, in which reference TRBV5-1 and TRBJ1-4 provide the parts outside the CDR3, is KAGVTQTPRYLIKTRGQQVTLSCSPISGHRSVSWYQQTPGQGLQFLFEYFSETQRNKGNFPGRFSGRQFSNSRSEMNVSTLELGDSALYLCASSLALGESEKLFFGSGTQLSVL.

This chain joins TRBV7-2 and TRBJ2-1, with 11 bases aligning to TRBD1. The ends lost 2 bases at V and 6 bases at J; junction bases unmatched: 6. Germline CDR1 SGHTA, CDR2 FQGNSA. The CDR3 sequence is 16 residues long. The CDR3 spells CASSLNLGTGGNEQFF. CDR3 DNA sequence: TGTGCCAGCAGCTTAAACCTCGGGACAGGGGGCAATGAGCAGTTCTTC.

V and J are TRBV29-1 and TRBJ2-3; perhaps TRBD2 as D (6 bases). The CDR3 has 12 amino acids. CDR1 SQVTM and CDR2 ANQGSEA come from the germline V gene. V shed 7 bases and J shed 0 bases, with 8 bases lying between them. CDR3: CSAGTSTDTQYF. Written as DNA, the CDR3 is TGCAGCGCTGGGACTAGCACAGATACGCAGTATTTT.

The CDR3 reads CASSEVLVTGELFF. The CDR3 bases are TGTGCCAGCAGTGAAGTTTTGGTCACCGGGGAGCTGTTTTTT. The V gene is TRBV6-1, the J gene TRBJ2-2, with D uncertain. V lost 1 base, J lost 4 bases, and 7 bases lay in between. Germline lookup yields CDR1 MNHNS and CDR2 SASEGT. This CDR3 contains 14 residues.